These 29 T cell receptor beta chains came from one sample sequenced in a study of early T cells in non-severe SARS-CoV-2 infection. TCRdb processed the 5' RACE reads anew with MiXCR; each CDR3 protein has one entry. The data contain 20,000 to 25,000 distinct CDR3 sequences, about 4.8% of them singletons. The sequencing input was whole blood. The receptors were gathered from an adult who was a healthcare worker with PCR-confirmed SARS-CoV-2 infection or an uninfected control (not recorded which).

This clonotype showed up many times. This chain uses TRBV12-5 with TRBJ2-3; 7 bases fit TRBD1. Germline-derived CDR1 and CDR2 are LGHNT and FRNRAP. V gave up 3 bases and J gave up 1 base; unmatched junction bases: 13. The length of the CDR3 is 18 residues. The CDR3 spells CASGFRQGTVPGTDTQYF. The CDR3 DNA reads as TGTGCTAGTGGTTTCCGACAGGGAACAGTCCCTGGCACAGATACGCAGTATTTT.

The DNA of the CDR3 is TGCAGTGCAGGGGACAACACTGAAGCTTTCTTT. Protein sequence: CSAGDNTEAFF. The rearrangement links TRBV20-1 to TRBJ1-1, with D maybe TRBD1 (5 bases). With 6 bases removed from V and 2 bases from J, the gap between germline ends came to 7 bases. CDR1 DFQATT and CDR2 SNEGSKA come from the germline V gene (reference sequence). The CDR3 has 11 residues.

This clonotype was detected ten times or more. The rearrangement joins TRBV30 to TRBJ2-1; 7 bases align to TRBD2. CDR1 and CDR2 from the germline V gene are GTSNPN and SVGIG (reference sequence). V trimming: 2 bases; J trimming: 3 bases; junction bases outside the gene matches: 4. The length of the CDR3 is 14 residues. CDR3: CAWSRLADYNEQFF. In DNA, the CDR3 is TGTGCCTGGAGTCGACTAGCAGACTACAATGAGCAGTTCTTC.

This clonotype was observed many times. The chain combines TRBV7-8 with TRBJ1-1; 11 bases match TRBD1. Trimming removed 4 bases from V and 9 bases from J; junction bases left unmatched: 13. Germline CDR1 reads SGHVS; CDR2 reads FQNEAQ. The CDR3 is 16 amino acids. CDR3: CASSSWTGGGFDQAFF. In nucleotides, the CDR3 is TGTGCCAGCAGCTCGTGGACAGGGGGCGGGTTTGATCAAGCTTTCTTT. Supplemented by reference TRBV7-8 and TRBJ1-1, the full variable domain reads GAGVSQSPRYKVAKRGQDVALRCDPISGHVSLFWYQQALGQGPEFLTYFQNEAQLDKSGLPSDRFFAERPEGSVSTLKIQRTQQEDSAVYLCASSSWTGGGFDQAFFGQGTRLTVV.

V and J are TRBV12-3 or TRBV12-4 and TRBJ2-1; unclear D gene. Between the trimmed V and J ends, which lost 4 bases and 3 bases, there was a span of 19 bases. This CDR3 comprises 17 residues. As DNA, the CDR3 is TGTGCCAGCAGTTCCTCCATCCCCGGGCGGAACTACAATGAGCAGTTCTTC. It specifies CASSSSIPGRNYNEQFF.

This clonotype has only a few counts. This chain connects TRBV30 to TRBJ1-5; 7 bases fit TRBD1. The germline V gene encodes CDR1 GTSNPN and CDR2 SVGIG (reference sequence). The CDR3 has 13 residues. Trimming cost V 0 bases and J 5 bases; bases outside gene matches: 1. CDR3 DNA sequence: TGTGCCTGGAGTGTCCAGGGGGATCAGCCCCAGCATTTT. The encoded protein is CAWSVQGDQPQHF.

This clonotype was observed many times. The rearrangement joins TRBV19 to TRBJ2-7; TRBD2 matches 11 bases. Germline V gene data show CDR1 as LNHDA and CDR2 as SQIVND (reference sequence). The CDR3 is 15 residues long. J lost 3 bases, V lost 5 bases, and 6 bases had no gene match. The CDR3 region is CASSVSSGGLYEQYF. The CDR3 bases are TGTGCCAGTAGTGTCTCTAGCGGGGGGCTCTACGAGCAGTACTTC.

The rearrangement uses TRBV6-6 and TRBJ2-3; TRBD1 might be the D (6 bases). There are 17 residues in the CDR3. Trimming removed 2 bases at V and 0 bases at J, with 15 bases between. Germline V lookup: CDR1 MNHNY, CDR2 SVGAGI (reference sequence). Written as DNA, the CDR3 is TGTGCCAGCAGTTACGAGAGCCGAGGGACAAGCACAGATACGCAGTATTTT. Protein: CASSYESRGTSTDTQYF.

Many counts were recorded for this clonotype. The rearrangement joins TRBV4-1 to TRBJ1-1; D is unresolved. The CDR3 runs 17 residues. Trimming took off 5 bases at V and 0 bases at J, with 19 bases between the two ends. CDR1 and CDR2 from the germline V gene are MGHRA and YSYEKL. Here the CDR3 DNA reads TGCGCCAGCAGCAAAAACGTGCCGCACGTCATGAACACTGAAGCTTTCTTT. It codes for CASSKNVPHVMNTEAFF.

This clonotype was detected only a few times. The genes are TRBV7-8 and TRBJ2-7, with 7 bases identical to TRBD1. The V segment lost 0 bases and the J segment 2 bases; nucleotides outside the gene matches: 4. The CDR3 is 15 amino acids. The V gene's germline CDR1 is SGHVS and CDR2 FQNEAQ. DNA for the CDR3: TGTGCCAGCAGCTTAGCGAATCAGGGGGCCTACGAGCAGTACTTC. This translates into CASSLANQGAYEQYF.

This chain links TRBV14 with TRBJ2-7, with D uncertain. Trimming took off 5 bases at V and 7 bases at J, with 12 bases between the two ends. Germline V gene data show CDR1 as SGHDN and CDR2 as FVKESK. This CDR3 contains 12 residues. CDR3 nucleotides: TGTGCCAGCAGCTTAGATTCTCGGGAGCAGTACTTC. Encoded protein: CASSLDSREQYF.

This clonotype appeared many times. This rearrangement joins TRBV4-1 to TRBJ2-3, with D possibly matching TRBD1 (6 bases). This CDR3 has 16 residues. V was clipped by 8 bases and J by 3 bases, with 21 bases between them. Germline CDR1 is MGHRA and CDR2 is YSYEKL. The CDR3 nucleotides are TGCGCCAGCTCTTATTCGGCGAGGGGGAATACAGATACGCAGTATTTT. This translates into CASSYSARGNTDTQYF.

Many counts were recorded for this clonotype. The V call is TRBV6-1, the J call TRBJ2-2; TRBD2 agrees at 9 bases. V shed 2 bases, J shed 8 bases, and the junction held 9 bases outside the gene matches. The CDR3 is 16 amino acids. Germline V CDR1 and CDR2: MNHNS, SASEGT. DNA of the CDR3: TGTGCCAGCAGTGAATCTGCGGGGGGGCTAGAAGGGGAGCTGTTTTTT. Translated: CASSESAGGLEGELFF.

This clonotype was found a few times. The chain carries TRBV2 and TRBJ2-1; tentative D call: TRBD1 (6 bases). From germline, CDR1 is SNHLY and CDR2 FYNNEI. The ends were cut back, 7 bases at V and 0 bases at J, with 10 bases in the middle. The CDR3 consists of 14 residues. CDR3 nucleotides: TGTGCCAGCAAGGACAGAAACTCCTACAATGAGCAGTTCTTC. Protein sequence: CASKDRNSYNEQFF.

There are many counts of this clonotype. The chain employs TRBV12-3 or TRBV12-4 and TRBJ2-3, with D perhaps TRBD2 (6 bases). Trimming stripped 6 bases from V and 0 bases from J, with 10 bases between. The CDR3 runs to 14 residues. The CDR3 DNA reads as TGTGCCAGCAGGGCGGGACTCAGCACAGATACGCAGTATTTT. It codes for CASRAGLSTDTQYF.

The table lists this clonotype with many counts. V is TRBV11-2 and J is TRBJ2-1; the match to TRBD2 covers 12 bases. Per the germline V gene, CDR1 is SGHAT and CDR2 is FQNNGV. V lost 3 bases, J lost 9 bases, and 18 bases stayed unmatched. The CDR3 sequence is 19 residues long. This CDR3 reads CASSFKSSGGVNRRTEQFF. Here the CDR3 DNA reads TGTGCCAGCAGCTTTAAATCTAGCGGGGGGGTTAATAGGCGCACTGAGCAGTTCTTC.

This clonotype was recorded many times. The J gene is TRBJ2-7, the V gene TRBV7-9; 9 bases match TRBD2. The CDR3 has 15 amino acids. Germline-derived CDR1 and CDR2 are SEHNR and FQNEAQ (reference sequence). Trimming removed 5 bases from V and 5 bases from J; junction bases left unmatched: 10. CDR3 DNA: TGTGCCAGCAGCGTCGGGACTAGCATAACCCACGAGCAGTACTTC. Its protein product is CASSVGTSITHEQYF.

In this sample, this clonotype turned up many times. The chain uses TRBV9 and TRBJ2-7; 8 bases fit TRBD1. This CDR3 region has 15 residues. Germline V gives CDR1 SGDLS, CDR2 YYNGEE. J was trimmed by 1 base and V by 4 bases; bases with no gene match: 7. CDR3 in DNA: TGTGCCAGCAGCATAGGACAGGGTCGATCCTACGAGCAGTACTTC. Translated, it gives CASSIGQGRSYEQYF.

In this sample, this clonotype turned up many times. V usage is TRBV10-1 and J usage is TRBJ1-1, with D perhaps matching TRBD1 (6 bases). The CDR3 totals 18 residues. Germline CDR1 WNHNN, CDR2 SYGVQD (reference sequence). Trimming removed 4 bases at V and 1 base at J, with 22 bases between. The CDR3: CASSGTLNLQGRNTEAFF. Written as DNA, the CDR3 is TGCGCCAGCAGTGGAACTCTTAACCTACAGGGTAGGAACACTGAAGCTTTCTTT.

This chain joins TRBV27 and TRBJ1-2; D might be TRBD1 (6 bases). The V end was cut by 4 bases, the J end by 8 bases, with 17 bases between. Looked up from germline, CDR1 is MNHEY and CDR2 is SMNVEV (reference sequence). This CDR3 has 14 residues. The CDR3 region is CASSWYTGLGGYTF. Written as DNA, the CDR3 is TGTGCCAGCAGTTGGTATACAGGGCTGGGAGGCTACACCTTC.

This clonotype was counted ten times or more. The chain has TRBV4-1 and TRBJ1-1; no clear D. V lost 1 base and J lost 1, with 10 bases in between. The CDR3 has 15 amino acids. Germline CDR1 is MGHRA and CDR2 is YSYEKL. CDR3 in DNA: TGCGCCAGCAGCCAAGTAGGCCAGCGGAACACTGAAGCTTTCTTT. Encoded protein: CASSQVGQRNTEAFF.

This sequence joins TRBV7-8 and TRBJ2-1; perhaps TRBD2 as D (6 bases). Germline assignment: CDR1 SGHVS and CDR2 FQNEAQ. The CDR3 length is 14 residues. V lost 5 bases, J lost 5 bases, and 13 bases lay in between. Here the CDR3 DNA reads TGTGCCAGCAGCGACACGGGACTCAACAATGAGCAGTTCTTC. Residues: CASSDTGLNNEQFF.

Many counts were recorded for this clonotype. The chain employs TRBV18 and TRBJ1-5; D is unclear. Trimming pared 6 bases from V and 4 bases from J, leaving 10 bases between. CDR3 size: 13 residues. Germline loops: CDR1 KGHSH, CDR2 LQKENI. CDR3 region: CASSRTENQPQHF. The CDR3 DNA is TGTGCCAGCTCGCGGACGGAGAATCAGCCCCAGCATTTT.

The CDR3 region has the DNA TGTGCCAGCAGTTTACCGGACACAAACTATGGCTACACCTTC. Amino acids: CASSLPDTNYGYTF. The J gene is TRBJ1-2, the V gene TRBV12-3 or TRBV12-4; maybe TRBD1 (5 bases). V was trimmed by 2 bases and J by 2 bases, leaving 9 bases between them. The CDR3 extends over 14 amino acids.

This clonotype was seen a handful of times. J is TRBJ1-1 and V is TRBV20-1, with TRBD1 matching over 7 bases. This CDR3 is 12 amino acids long. V lost 6 bases to trimming and J lost 4 bases; unmatched junction nucleotides: 5. Looked up from germline, CDR1 is DFQATT and CDR2 is SNEGSKA (reference sequence). Here the CDR3 reads CSAQGMGTEAFF. The CDR3 nucleotides are TGCAGTGCACAGGGGATGGGCACTGAAGCTTTCTTT.

The chain links TRBV2 to TRBJ1-1; possible D gene TRBD1, 6 bases. The CDR3 has 15 residues. Trimming took 6 bases from V and 0 from J, leaving 14 bases between them. Looked up from germline, CDR1 is SNHLY and CDR2 is FYNNEI. The CDR3: CASRTQGTVNTEAFF. The DNA of the CDR3 is TGTGCCAGCAGGACCCAGGGGACGGTGAACACTGAAGCTTTCTTT.

This clonotype was found many times. The chain employs TRBV7-9 and TRBJ2-7; 7 nucleotides align to TRBD1. V trimming: 6 bases; J trimming: 5 bases; junction bases outside the gene matches: 4. CDR1 and CDR2 from the germline V gene are SEHNR and FQNEAQ (reference sequence). The CDR3 covers 12 residues. Written as DNA, the CDR3 is TGTGCCAGCAGTAACAGGGGCGACGAGCAGTACTTC. Translated: CASSNRGDEQYF.

The chain uses TRBV20-1 and TRBJ2-1, with 8 bases aligning to TRBD1. This CDR3 contains 13 residues. V trimming: 5 bases; J trimming: 8 bases; junction bases outside the gene matches: 8. Germline V lookup: CDR1 DFQATT, CDR2 SNEGSKA (reference sequence). CDR3 sequence reads: CSAGTGRGHEQFF. CDR3 in DNA: TGCAGTGCTGGGACAGGTCGGGGCCATGAGCAGTTCTTC.

This clonotype was seen many times. The rearrangement links TRBV6-4 to TRBJ1-6; tentatively, D is TRBD1 (6 bases). The CDR3 has 14 residues. Germline V CDR1 and CDR2: MRHNA, SNTAGT. V was clipped by 5 bases and J by 4 bases, with 9 bases between them. The CDR3: CASSLQGYNSPLHF. Here the CDR3 DNA reads TGTGCCAGCAGTTTACAGGGTTATAATTCACCCCTCCACTTT.